This TCR beta chain was profiled in a study of T cells expressing NK-cell markers. At the level of the study: Eight donors were sequenced, seven testing HCMV-seropositive and one testing seronegative. Study findings and constraints: Among CD8+ T cells from about six donors, dominant NKG2C+ clonotypes accounted for about 1.0-8%.

TCRdb reprocessed the 5' RACE reads, with one entry per CDR3 protein and no DNA. This repertoire comprises 200,000 to 300,000 distinct CDR3 sequences; its ten largest clones make up approximately 0.41%. The CDR3 is made up of 16 amino acids. Germline CDR1 and CDR2: SGHVS and FQNEAQ. As for this clonotype: Antigen: not known.

The sequencing sample was made of blood T cells: a sorted CD56 or NKG2C T cell subset, CD4+ or CD8+ T cells, or bulk PBMC T cells (not recorded which). The source is a man between 18 and 29 years old in good health. This chain connects TRBV7-8 to TRBJ1-6; TCRdb returns TRBD1, unconfirmable since there is no DNA. CDR3 residues: CASSSGGQWGNSPLHF.